The TCR beta chain under discussion was sequenced for a study of high-grade serous ovarian cancer treatment subgroups. General study results and limits: CDR1 and CDR2 were left unanalyzed; analyses focused on CDR3.

Libraries were prepared by immunoSEQ multiplex PCR; TCRdb keeps only in-frame clonotypes and omits some of them. Of some 3,300 clones listed, around 68% are singletons. V trimming: 1 base; J trimming: 4 bases; junction bases outside the gene matches: 4. The CDR3 has 15 amino acids. Germline V gene lookup returns CDR1 SEHNR and CDR2 FQNEAQ (reference sequence). This clone was seen only a few times. Its matching antigen is unknown. Tumor samples were obtained before definitive surgery or chemotherapy. This chain links TRBV7-9 with TRBJ1-2; 9 bases agree with TRBD1. The sequence came from a human donor with high-grade serous ovarian cancer. Sample: tumor tissue. The CDR3 nucleotides are TGTGCCAGCAGCTTAGAATTGGGACAGGGCTATGGCTACACCTTC. This codes for CASSLELGQGYGYTF.